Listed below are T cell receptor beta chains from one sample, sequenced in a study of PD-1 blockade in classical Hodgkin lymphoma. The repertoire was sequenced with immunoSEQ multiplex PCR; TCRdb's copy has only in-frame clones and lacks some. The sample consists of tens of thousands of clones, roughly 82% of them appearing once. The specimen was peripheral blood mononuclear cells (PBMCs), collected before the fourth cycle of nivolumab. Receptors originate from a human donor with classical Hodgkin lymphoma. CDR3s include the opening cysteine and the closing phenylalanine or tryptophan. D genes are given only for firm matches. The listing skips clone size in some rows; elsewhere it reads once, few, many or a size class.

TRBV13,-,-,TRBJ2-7,TGTGCCAGCAGCTTAGGGGGCGAATGGGAGCAGTACTTC,CASSLGGEWEQYF
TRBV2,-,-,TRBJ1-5,TGTGCCAGCAGGACTACTCTTACAGATCAGCCCCAGCATTTT,CASRTTLTDQPQHF
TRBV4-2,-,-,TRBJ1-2,TGTGCCAGCAGCCCAAACTTGGGGGATGTCGTCGATGGCTACACCTTC,CASSPNLGDVVDGYTF
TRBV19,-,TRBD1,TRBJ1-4,TGTGCCAGCGGGATAGACAGGGGGCAAGAAAAACTGTTTTTT,CASGIDRGQEKLFF
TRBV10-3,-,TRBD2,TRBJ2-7,TGTGCCATCAGTGGAACTCTAGCGGGGGGGCCAAAAGAGCAGTACTTC,CAISGTLAGGPKEQYF
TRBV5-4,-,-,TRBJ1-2,TGTGCCAGCAGCAGAGCCGGACAGAACTATGGCTACACCTTC,CASSRAGQNYGYTF
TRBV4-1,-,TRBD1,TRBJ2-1,TGCGCCAGCAGCCAAGGTATCCGGGACAGGGGGTTCTTC,CASSQGIRDRGFF
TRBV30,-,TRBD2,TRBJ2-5,TGTGCCTGGAGTGAGGGACACCGGGGGGGAGAGACCCAGTACTTC,CAWSEGHRGGETQYF
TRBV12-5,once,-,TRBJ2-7,TGTGCTAGTGGTTTGGATTGGGGGAGTTTGGGGGACGAGCAGTACTTC,CASGLDWGSLGDEQYF
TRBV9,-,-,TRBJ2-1,TGTGCCAGCAGCGTAGCGGACAATGAGCAGTTCTTC,CASSVADNEQFF